The sequence of this T cell receptor (beta chain) was determined in a study of tumor and adjacent non-tumor tissue in lung cancer. Study context: On average, productive TCRbeta reads reached about 4.17 million per sample.

RNA was extracted from bulk tissue without any cell sorting. Chemotherapy-naive patients with new lung cancer underwent thoracic surgery in China, August–late 2014. TCRbeta libraries were built with three rounds of nested PCR, modified from ARM-PCR. From the multiplex PCR reads, TCRdb called clonotypes with MiXCR, one entry per CDR3 protein. This repertoire shows roughly 150,000 distinct CDR3 sequences, approximately 66% found once; its top ten account for roughly 18%. The germline V gene encodes CDR1 SGHNT and CDR2 YYREEE (reference sequence). The CDR3 spans 16 residues. Trimming removed 5 bases from V and 7 bases from J; junction bases left unmatched: 12.

The sequenced sample consisted of lung tumor tissue. The rearrangement links TRBV5-4 to TRBJ2-2, with 9 bases fitting TRBD1. The clonotype originates from a man in his sixties with small cell lung cancer. The CDR3 DNA sequence: TGTGCCAGCAGTCCACCGGGACAGGGAACGGTCGGGGAGCTGTTTTTT. This gives the protein CASSPPGQGTVGELFF.